This T cell receptor beta chain is from a study of vaccination and CD4 T cells after COVID-19. The study's findings and limits: Median reactive clonotypes, those recognizing SARS-CoV-2, rose from about 20 to 38, not significantly.

J was trimmed by 6 bases and V by 8 bases; bases with no gene match: 4. This CDR3 region has 12 residues. Germline V gene lookup returns CDR1 DFQATT and CDR2 SNEGSKA (reference sequence). The treatment: approximately 9-day PBMC culture with coronavirus spike peptide pools or control peptides (ViraFEST assay). This clonotype was seen a handful of times. Its target is unknown. Cultured CD4+ T cell DNA was sequenced using the Oncomine TCR Beta short-read assay. It was cultured CD4+ T cells from which genomic DNA was extracted. Each CDR3 protein gets one entry after TCRdb re-called the PCR reads with MiXCR. The data show about 25,000 distinct CDR3 sequences, over 45% seen once.

The sample was CD4+ T cells from blood, cultured in vitro. The receptor comes from a human donor who had recovered from COVID-19. This rearrangement joins TRBV20-1 to TRBJ1-2, with 12 bases lining up with TRBD1. CDR3 bases: TGCAGTTCGGGACAGGGGGCTCATGGCTACACCTTC. Encoded protein: CSSGQGAHGYTF.